A single sample gave rise to the 21 T cell receptor beta chains below, sequenced in a study of T cells in Graves' hyperthyroidism and ophthalmopathy. Authors of the study amplified TCR beta CDR3 regions from RNA transcripts. HTBI primers drove first-round RT-PCR of the TCR CDR3. MiXCR was run by TCRdb on the multiplex PCR reads, yielding one entry per CDR3 protein. The top ten hold roughly 3.5% of the sample, which has some 550,000 distinct CDR3 sequences, roughly 15% seen once. The sequenced sample was blood. The receptor set was obtained from a woman aged 40 to 50 with Graves' ophthalmopathy.

J is TRBJ2-1 and V is TRBV6-1, with 9 bases matching TRBD1. This CDR3 has 15 amino acids. V was pared by 5 bases and J by 8 bases, with 10 bases of the junction left unmatched. The germline V gene has CDR1 MNHNS and CDR2 SASEGT. CDR3 in amino acids: CASSKMDRGSDEQFF. The CDR3 DNA reads as TGTGCCAGCAGTAAAATGGACAGGGGATCCGATGAGCAGTTCTTC.

This clonotype showed up many times. The chain uses TRBV2 and TRBJ2-2; no reliable D call. The CDR3 has 14 amino acids. CDR1 SNHLY and CDR2 FYNNEI come from the germline V gene. The V and J ends lost 3 bases and 6 bases respectively, with 11 bases between them. The CDR3 bases are TGTGCCAGCAGTGAGAGCAGGTTCCCCGGGGAGCTGTTTTTT. Translated, it gives CASSESRFPGELFF.

The table lists this clonotype with many counts. The CDR3, as DNA: TGTGCCAGTAGTGCCGTTAGCGGGAGAGGCTACAATGAGCAGTTCTTC. This codes for CASSAVSGRGYNEQFF. This chain joins TRBV19 and TRBJ2-1; 9 positions match TRBD2. Germline V CDR1 and CDR2: LNHDA, SQIVND (reference sequence). The V segment lost 5 bases and the J segment 3 bases; nucleotides outside the gene matches: 8. The CDR3 runs 16 residues.

This clonotype was recorded a few times. The chain uses TRBV24-1 and TRBJ2-3, with D perhaps matching TRBD2 (7 bases). The V gene's germline CDR1 is KGHDR and CDR2 SFDVKD. This CDR3 spans 14 amino acids. The V gene lost 4 bases and the J gene lost 11 bases, with 18 bases spanning the gap. The CDR3 region has the DNA TGTGCCACCAGTGAGCCTTTAAGGGGGGAGGGGCAGTATTTT. This gives the protein CATSEPLRGEGQYF.

This clonotype was observed a handful of times. The chain employs TRBV7-9 and TRBJ2-1, with 10 bases aligning to TRBD2. After removal of 8 bases from V and 8 bases from J, the junction contained 15 bases not matched to a gene. Looked up from germline, CDR1 is SEHNR and CDR2 is FQNEAQ (reference sequence). The CDR3 loop spans 16 amino acids. In nucleotides, the CDR3 is TGTGCCAGCGAAGCGTCCGGACTAGCGGTAGAGGATGAGCAGTTCTTC. This gives the protein CASEASGLAVEDEQFF. The variable domain in full, completed from reference TRBV7-9 and TRBJ2-1, reads DTGVSQNPRHKITKRGQNVTFRCDPISEHNRLYWYRQTLGQGPEFLTYFQNEAQLEKSRLLSDRFSAERPKGSFSTLEIQRTEQGDSAMYLCASEASGLAVEDEQFFGPGTRLTVL.

This clonotype came up many times. CDR3 sequence reads: CAWSVPQGDQPQHF. The CDR3 coding sequence is TGTGCCTGGAGTGTACCGCAGGGAGATCAGCCCCAGCATTTT. V is TRBV30 and J is TRBJ1-5; TRBD1 is a possible D gene (5 bases). V was pared by 0 bases and J by 5 bases, with 11 bases between. The CDR3 totals 14 residues. Germline CDR1 GTSNPN, CDR2 SVGIG (reference sequence). The entire variable domain, with the rest obtained from reference TRBV30 and TRBJ1-5, is as follows: SQTIHQWPATLVQPVGSPLSLECTVEGTSNPNLYWYRQAAGRGLQLLFYSVGIGQISSEVPQNLSASRPQDRQFILSSKKLLLSDSGFYLCAWSVPQGDQPQHFGDGTRLSIL.

This clonotype has only a few counts. The chain has TRBV29-1 and TRBJ2-5; D call uncertain. V lost 4 bases to trimming and J lost 4 bases, with 10 bases between them. The V gene's germline CDR1 is SQVTM and CDR2 ANQGSEA. The CDR3 totals 12 residues. The CDR3 DNA reads TGCAGCGTTGCGCCGGATGGAGAGACCCAGTACTTC. Translating gives CSVAPDGETQYF.

This clonotype was detected only a few times. The gene calls are TRBV19 and TRBJ1-1; 7 nucleotides match TRBD1. This CDR3 comprises 14 residues. V was pared by 7 bases and J by 4 bases, with 9 bases of the junction left unmatched. CDR1 LNHDA and CDR2 SQIVND come from the germline V gene (reference sequence). CDR3 nucleotides: TGTGCCAGTACTAACAGGGGAGTGAGCACTGAAGCTTTCTTT. Translated: CASTNRGVSTEAFF.

This chain links TRBV12-3 or TRBV12-4 with TRBJ2-6; possible D gene TRBD2, 5 bases. V dropped 6 bases and J dropped 0 bases, with 15 bases sitting between them. This CDR3 has 17 residues. The CDR3 protein is CASSQRRSVSGANVLTF. The CDR3 coding sequence is TGTGCCAGCAGCCAAAGGAGGTCCGTCTCTGGGGCCAACGTCCTGACTTTC.

The table lists this clonotype with many counts. The CDR3 loop reads CAWSPPRGVNTEAFF. For the CDR3, the DNA is TGTGCCTGGAGTCCCCCCCGGGGGGTGAACACTGAAGCTTTCTTT. This chain joins TRBV30 and TRBJ1-1; perhaps TRBD1 as D (5 bases). V lost 2 bases, J lost 0 bases, and 13 bases lay in between. The germline V gene has CDR1 GTSNPN and CDR2 SVGIG (reference sequence). The CDR3 is 15 amino acids. The full variable domain, with the rest looked up from reference TRBV30 and TRBJ1-1, is SQTIHQWPATLVQPVGSPLSLECTVEGTSNPNLYWYRQAAGRGLQLLFYSVGIGQISSEVPQNLSASRPQDRQFILSSKKLLLSDSGFYLCAWSPPRGVNTEAFFGQGTRLTVV.

This clonotype has only a few counts. The chain recombines TRBV6-1 with TRBJ2-6; a possible D gene is TRBD2 (6 bases). This CDR3 has 15 residues. V dropped 4 bases and J dropped 1 base, with 8 bases sitting between them. CDR1 MNHNS and CDR2 SASEGT come from the germline V gene. Here the CDR3 DNA reads TGTGCCAGCAGTGCGGAGGGTTCTGGGGCCAACGTCCTGACTTTC. This gives the protein CASSAEGSGANVLTF.

This clonotype was found many times. The CDR3 sequence is CASTSDPIMNTEAFF. As DNA, the CDR3 is TGCGCCAGCACTTCAGACCCAATAATGAACACTGAAGCTTTCTTT. J is TRBJ1-1 and V is TRBV5-1; D remains unclear. Trimming took off 6 bases at V and 0 bases at J, with 15 bases between the two ends. Germline V gene sequence: CDR1 SGHRS, CDR2 YFSETQ. There are 15 residues in the CDR3.

This clonotype was counted ten times or more. The V call is TRBV3-1, the J call TRBJ1-1; D call uncertain. The V and J ends lost 2 bases and 0 bases respectively, with 7 bases between them. Germline CDR1 is LGHDT and CDR2 is YNNKEL (reference sequence). The CDR3 consists of 14 residues. CDR3 nucleotide sequence: TGTGCCAGCAGCCAATTTGGGCTGAACACTGAAGCTTTCTTT. Translation gives CASSQFGLNTEAFF.

The CDR3 DNA reads as TGTGCCAGCAGTTTAAACGACGGGGGCTACACCTTC. Translated, it gives CASSLNDGGYTF. J is TRBJ1-2 and V is TRBV12-3 or TRBV12-4, with D unclear. With 2 bases removed from V and 8 bases from J, the gap between germline ends came to 9 bases. The CDR3 sequence is 12 residues long.

This clonotype was seen a few times. This rearrangement joins TRBV4-1 to TRBJ2-1; 16 positions match TRBD2. Trimming at V came to 4 bases and at J to 8 bases, leaving 8 bases not matched to a gene. CDR3 length: 17 residues. Germline V lookup: CDR1 MGHRA, CDR2 YSYEKL. The CDR3, as DNA: TGCGCCAGCAGCCTTCGGGGACTAGCGGGGGGGATCGATGAGCAGTTCTTC. This gives the protein CASSLRGLAGGIDEQFF.

This clonotype has ten or more counts. The chain recombines TRBV11-2 with TRBJ2-1, with D unclear. Germline values: CDR1 SGHAT, CDR2 FQNNGV. The CDR3 length is 14 residues. V was shortened by 5 bases and J by 5 bases, with 13 bases between the two germline ends. CDR3 protein: CASSPQSAHNEQFF. CDR3 DNA: TGTGCCAGCAGCCCCCAAAGCGCCCACAATGAGCAGTTCTTC.

Ten or more counts support this clonotype. This chain joins TRBV30 and TRBJ2-1; 7 bases fit TRBD2. J was trimmed by 10 bases and V by 2 bases; bases with no gene match: 8. CDR3 size: 13 residues. CDR1 is GTSNPN, CDR2 SVGIG, per germline (reference sequence). CDR3: CAWSYSGEGEQFF. In DNA form, the CDR3 reads TGTGCCTGGAGTTACTCTGGGGAGGGGGAGCAGTTCTTC.

This clonotype was seen more than once but under ten times. This chain connects TRBV20-1 to TRBJ2-1; TRBD2 matches at 9 bases. CDR1 is DFQATT and CDR2 is SNEGSKA in the germline V gene (reference sequence). The trim removed 0 bases at V and 2 bases at J, leaving 8 bases unmatched. This CDR3 spans 17 amino acids. CDR3 region: CSARESTGTSPYNEQFF. The CDR3 nucleotides are TGCAGTGCTAGAGAATCAACCGGGACTAGCCCCTACAATGAGCAGTTCTTC.

This clonotype was counted ten times or more. This chain links TRBV12-3 or TRBV12-4 with TRBJ2-5; maybe TRBD1 (6 bases). This CDR3 is 14 amino acids long. V lost 3 bases and J lost 2, with 10 bases in between. As DNA, the CDR3 is TGTGCCAGCAGTTTGGACAGCCCTCAAGAGACCCAGTACTTC. This gives the protein CASSLDSPQETQYF.

The rearrangement uses TRBV7-2 and TRBJ2-3; D perhaps matches TRBD2 (5 bases). The CDR3 contains 13 residues. V gave up 6 bases and J gave up 4 bases, with 11 bases separating them. Germline CDR1 SGHTA, CDR2 FQGNSA. CDR3 in amino acids: CASRASRSDTQYF. CDR3 sequence (DNA): TGTGCCAGCAGGGCTAGCAGGTCAGATACGCAGTATTTT.

This clonotype turned up a few times. J is TRBJ1-1 and V is TRBV19; D is undetermined. Per the germline V gene, CDR1 is LNHDA and CDR2 is SQIVND (reference sequence). V lost 0 bases, J lost 1 base, and 9 bases lay in between. The CDR3 consists of 15 residues. The CDR3 spells CASSIDFGPNTEAFF. CDR3 DNA sequence: TGTGCCAGTAGTATAGACTTCGGACCGAACACTGAAGCTTTCTTT.